The 17 T cell receptor beta chains given below trace back to one sample, sequenced in a study of CD8 T cells in ankylosing spondylitis. TCRdb re-called the 5' RACE reads with MiXCR, one entry per CDR3 protein. The sample consists of 100,000 to 150,000 distinct CDR3 sequences, roughly a tenth of them appearing once. What was sequenced was blood, either unsorted or a sorted T cell fraction (not recorded which). All receptors derive from a male donor with ankylosing spondylitis or in good health (not recorded which).

In this sample, this clonotype turned up a few times. The chain links TRBV6-1 to TRBJ2-5; TRBD2 agrees at 8 bases. Per the germline V gene, CDR1 is MNHNS and CDR2 is SASEGT. The CDR3 is 15 residues long. V shed 3 bases and J 5 bases; nucleotides not matched to a gene: 8. CDR3 in DNA: TGTGCCAGCAGTGAGTCCGGGAGGGCCTGGGAGACCCAGTACTTC. This encodes CASSESGRAWETQYF.

The V and J genes are TRBV7-8 and TRBJ2-7, with TRBD1 identical over 7 bases. The CDR3 covers 17 residues. CDR1 and CDR2 from the germline V gene are SGHVS and FQNEAQ. The trim removed 3 bases at V and 4 bases at J, leaving 15 bases unmatched. For the CDR3, the DNA is TGTGCCAGCAGCTTGGGTTCAATTACGTACAGGGGTTACGAGCAGTACTTC. It specifies CASSLGSITYRGYEQYF.

This clonotype was seen repeatedly, ten times or more. Compared with germline, one end of the junction differs, possibly owing to a read error. The rearrangement uses TRBV7-7 and TRBJ2-1, with D perhaps being TRBD1 or TRBD2 (5 bases each). The CDR3 extends over 17 amino acids. CDR1 SSHAT and CDR2 FNYEAQ come from the germline V gene (reference sequence). CDR3 loop: CASSLYIHGTAYNEQFF. The CDR3 region has the DNA TGTGCTAGCAGCTTATATATCCACGGGACCGCCTACAATGAGCAGTTCTTC.

The chain combines TRBV20-1 with TRBJ2-3; 7 nucleotides line up with TRBD2. Germline-derived CDR1 and CDR2 are DFQATT and SNEGSKA (reference sequence). CDR3 length equals 14 residues. Germline trimming cut 3 bases from V and 0 bases from J; bases unmatched to any gene: 3. The CDR3 protein is CSASRSGSTDTQYF. DNA for the CDR3: TGCAGTGCTAGTCGTAGCGGGAGCACAGATACGCAGTATTTT.

This clonotype was detected a few times. This rearrangement joins TRBV21-1 to TRBJ2-1; the D call of TRBD2 is as the table states it, not checked on the DNA. TRBV21-1 is listed as a pseudogene. The CDR3 runs to 14 residues. In DNA, the CDR3 is TGTGCCAGCAGGAAGGAGGCGGGAGACAATGAGCAGTTCTTC. This gives the protein CASRKEAGDNEQFF.

This clonotype was observed at least ten times. CDR3 nucleotides: TGCAGCGCCCGGGAAGGGGGCAGGAATTCACCCCTCCACTTT. It is translated as CSAREGGRNSPLHF. The chain employs TRBV29-1 and TRBJ1-6; 7 bases line up with TRBD1. Per germline, CDR1 SQVTM and CDR2 ANQGSEA. With 7 bases clipped from V and 7 bases from J, the junction kept 10 bases outside the gene matches. The CDR3 runs to 14 residues.

Many counts were recorded for this clonotype. The CDR3 spells CASRQENTGELFF. The CDR3 bases are TGTGCCAGCAGACAGGAGAACACCGGGGAGCTGTTTTTT. The V and J genes are TRBV2 and TRBJ2-2; maybe TRBD1 (5 bases). Trimming removed 6 bases from V and 1 base from J, with 6 bases in between. CDR1 and CDR2 from the germline V gene are SNHLY and FYNNEI. This CDR3 region has 13 residues.

This clonotype was seen ten or more times. The chain carries TRBV20-1 and TRBJ2-1; D may be TRBD1 (5 bases). The length of the CDR3 is 13 residues. Looked up from germline, CDR1 is DFQATT and CDR2 is SNEGSKA (reference sequence). Trimming removed 3 bases from V and 10 bases from J, with 16 bases in between. CDR3 coding DNA: TGCAGTGCTAGCGTTTCCCGCCAGGGAGAGCAGTTCTTC. Its protein is CSASVSRQGEQFF.

The table lists this clonotype with many counts. V gene TRBV5-1 combines with J gene TRBJ2-7, with D possibly TRBD1 on 5 matching bases. The CDR3 is 13 amino acids. Germline values: CDR1 SGHRS, CDR2 YFSETQ. V lost 2 bases to trimming and J lost 1 base, with 7 bases between them. The CDR3 sequence: CASSFDRSYEQYF. The CDR3 DNA reads TGCGCCAGCAGCTTCGACAGATCCTACGAGCAGTACTTC.

This clonotype was detected ten times or more. The chain recombines TRBV27 with TRBJ1-3, with TRBD1 matching over 8 bases. V was clipped by 7 bases and J by 0 bases; unmatched bases: 11. The CDR3 is 17 residues long. The V gene's germline CDR1 is MNHEY and CDR2 SMNVEV (reference sequence). CDR3 coding DNA: TGTGCCAGCAAGAGGTGGACAGGGCAGAACTCTGGAAACACCATATATTTT. It yields the protein CASKRWTGQNSGNTIYF.

This clonotype appeared many times. The CDR3 here is CASSRPDRGSYEQYF. In DNA form, the CDR3 reads TGTGCCAGCAGCCGCCCGGACAGGGGCTCCTACGAGCAGTACTTC. This sequence joins TRBV7-2 and TRBJ2-7; TRBD1 matches at 9 bases. J lost 0 bases, V lost 5 bases, and 5 bases had no gene match. The CDR3 totals 15 residues. The germline gives CDR1 SGHTA, CDR2 FQGNSA.

This clonotype was counted at least ten times. This sequence joins TRBV21-1 and TRBJ1-1. TRBV21-1 is deemed a pseudogene. The CDR3 runs 15 residues. As DNA, the CDR3 is TGTGCCAGCAGCAAGGGTCGTAGCCGAATCCCTGAAGCTTTCTTT. It specifies CASSKGRSRIPEAFF.

This clonotype came up a few times. The chain uses TRBV12-3 or TRBV12-4 and TRBJ2-7; 9 nucleotides align to TRBD1. Germline trimming cut 5 bases from V and 5 bases from J; bases unmatched to any gene: 10. The CDR3 totals 15 residues. The CDR3 DNA follows: TGTGCCAGCAGTCTTACCGGGACAGGGCGCAACGAGCAGTACTTC. The encoded protein is CASSLTGTGRNEQYF.

This clonotype was observed many times. The rearrangement uses TRBV7-2 and TRBJ2-5, with D unclear. The CDR3 sequence is 15 residues long. Germline lookup yields CDR1 SGHTA and CDR2 FQGNSA. V was shortened by 2 bases and J by 4 bases, with 14 bases between the two germline ends. The CDR3 DNA reads TGTGCCAGCAGCTTACATGCCGAAAGTTTAGAGACCCAGTACTTC. This translates into CASSLHAESLETQYF. The full variable domain, its missing parts supplied by reference TRBV7-2 and TRBJ2-5, is GAGVSQSPSNKVTEKGKDVELRCDPISGHTALYWYRQSLGQGLEFLIYFQGNSAPDKSGLPSDRFSAERTGGSVSTLTIQRTQQEDSAVYLCASSLHAESLETQYFGPGTRLLVL.

This clonotype has only a few counts. The chain joins TRBV10-3 to TRBJ2-5; 8 positions agree with TRBD2. Germline V gene data show CDR1 as ENHRY and CDR2 as SYGVKD. This CDR3 comprises 14 residues. V lost 4 bases, J lost 5 bases, and 6 bases stayed unmatched. The CDR3: CAISVAGGGETQYF. The CDR3 nucleotides read TGTGCCATCAGTGTTGCGGGAGGCGGGGAGACCCAGTACTTC.

This clonotype was observed a few times. This chain joins TRBV4-2 and TRBJ2-7; TRBD2 agrees at 15 bases. V dropped 6 bases and J dropped 0; count of bases not matched to a gene: 6. From germline, CDR1 is LGHNA and CDR2 YNFKEQ. The CDR3 extends over 17 amino acids. For the CDR3, the DNA is TGTGCCAGCAGTCGGGGACTAGCGGGAGGTAGCTCCTACGAGCAGTACTTC. Its translation: CASSRGLAGGSSYEQYF.

The V and J genes are TRBV25-1 and TRBJ1-1, with D perhaps TRBD1 (5 bases). Per germline, CDR1 MGHDK and CDR2 SYGVNS. The CDR3 has 15 residues. The V end lost 7 bases, the J end lost 1 base, and 16 bases lay between the germline ends. CDR3 sequence reads: CASTVFGQGNTEAFF. DNA for the CDR3: TGTGCCAGCACAGTCTTTGGGCAGGGGAACACTGAAGCTTTCTTT.